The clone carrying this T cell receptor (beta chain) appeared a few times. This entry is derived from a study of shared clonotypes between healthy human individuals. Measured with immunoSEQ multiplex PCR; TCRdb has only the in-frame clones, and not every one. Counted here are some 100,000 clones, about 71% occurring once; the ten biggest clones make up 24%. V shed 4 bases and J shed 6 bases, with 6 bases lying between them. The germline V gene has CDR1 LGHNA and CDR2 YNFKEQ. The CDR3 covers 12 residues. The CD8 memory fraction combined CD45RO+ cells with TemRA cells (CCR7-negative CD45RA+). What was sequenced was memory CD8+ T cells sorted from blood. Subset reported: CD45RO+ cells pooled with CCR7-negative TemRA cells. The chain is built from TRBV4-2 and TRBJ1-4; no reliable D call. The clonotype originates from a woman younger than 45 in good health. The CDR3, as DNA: TGTGCCAGCAGCCTGAGAGATGAAAAACTGTTTTTT. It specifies CASSLRDEKLFF.